The 20 T cell receptor beta chains below all came from one sample that was sequenced in a study of identical twins. In TCRdb, the 5' RACE reads were re-called with MiXCR into one record per CDR3 protein. The table lists a few hundred thousand distinct CDR3 sequences, 9.6% of them singletons. The sample also formed part of further work on yellow fever vaccine responses in identical twins.

Material for sequencing was PBMCs. Source of these receptors: a woman under 30 in good health.

Many counts were recorded for this clonotype. This chain uses TRBV20-1 with TRBJ2-5; perhaps D is TRBD1 or TRBD2 (6 bases each). V dropped 5 bases and J dropped 5 bases, with 12 bases sitting between them. The length of the CDR3 is 12 residues. Looked up from germline, CDR1 is DFQATT and CDR2 is SNEGSKA (reference sequence). The CDR3 spells CSAPTGRETQYF. The CDR3, as DNA: TGCAGTGCTCCTACAGGGAGGGAGACCCAGTACTTC.

In its sample, this clonotype was seen a few times. CDR3 region: CASSYSTSPGANYGYTF. In nucleotides, the CDR3 is TGTGCCAGCAGTTACTCGACAAGTCCAGGGGCTAACTATGGCTACACCTTC. The chain employs TRBV6-5 and TRBJ1-2, with D possibly matching TRBD1 (6 bases). V was clipped by 0 bases and J by 0 bases, with 14 bases between them. The CDR3 runs 17 residues. Germline V gives CDR1 MNHEY, CDR2 SVGAGI.

This clonotype has a count of ten or more. This chain uses TRBV14 with TRBJ1-1; a possible D gene is TRBD1 (5 bases). This CDR3 has 15 amino acids. The V gene lost 1 base and the J gene lost 5 bases, with 14 bases spanning the gap. Per the germline V gene, CDR1 is SGHDN and CDR2 is FVKESK. CDR3 nucleotides: TGTGCCAGCAGCCAAGTATCGTCAGGGAGGACTGAAGCTTTCTTT. It is translated as CASSQVSSGRTEAFF. The variable domain in full, completed from reference TRBV14 and TRBJ1-1, reads EAGVTQFPSHSVIEKGQTVTLRCDPISGHDNLYWYRRVMGKEIKFLLHFVKESKQDESGMPNNRFLAERTGGTYSTLKVQPAELEDSGVYFCASSQVSSGRTEAFFGQGTRLTVV.

This clonotype was counted only a few times. This chain joins TRBV6-5 and TRBJ2-3, with unresolved D. Germline lookup yields CDR1 MNHEY and CDR2 SVGAGI. This CDR3 is 14 amino acids long. V lost 6 bases to trimming and J lost 5 bases, with 15 bases between them. The CDR3 protein is CASSLLEYGDTQYF. CDR3 nucleotides: TGTGCCAGCAGCTTACTCGAGTACGGAGATACGCAGTATTTT.

This clonotype was seen many times. The chain uses TRBV14 and TRBJ2-1; TRBD1 matches 9 bases. Germline V CDR1 and CDR2: SGHDN, FVKESK. The CDR3 extends over 15 amino acids. J was trimmed by 15 bases and V by 0 bases; bases with no gene match: 12. Here the CDR3 DNA reads TGTGCCAGCAGCCAAGATTCGGGGGACAGGGTCCCTCGGTTCTTC. This translates into CASSQDSGDRVPRFF.

This clonotype was seen more than once but under ten times. The chain carries TRBV20-1 and TRBJ2-7, with 7 bases that match TRBD1. The V and J ends lost 3 bases and 7 bases, in that order; junction bases with no gene match: 15. Germline values: CDR1 DFQATT, CDR2 SNEGSKA (reference sequence). The CDR3 length is 15 residues. CDR3 sequence reads: CSASLDRASSGEQYF. In DNA form, the CDR3 reads TGCAGTGCTAGTTTAGACAGGGCGTCCTCGGGTGAGCAGTACTTC.

This clonotype was found a few times. The V gene is TRBV20-1, the J gene TRBJ1-1; D possibly corresponds to TRBD1 (6 bases). The germline V and J ends were trimmed by 3 bases and 3 bases, with 11 bases remaining between them. The CDR3 contains 13 residues. The germline CDR1 and CDR2 sequences are DFQATT and SNEGSKA (reference sequence). The CDR3 reads CSASGGSDTEAFF. In nucleotides, the CDR3 is TGCAGTGCTAGCGGGGGCTCGGACACTGAAGCTTTCTTT.

There are a few counts of this clonotype. The V and J genes are TRBV20-1 and TRBJ2-3, with D perhaps TRBD2 (6 bases). Germline assignment: CDR1 DFQATT and CDR2 SNEGSKA (reference sequence). The V gene lost 6 bases and the J gene lost 6 bases, with 10 bases spanning the gap. The CDR3 runs to 11 residues. CDR3 sequence: CSATSGDTQYF. In DNA form, the CDR3 reads TGCAGTGCAACCAGCGGGGATACGCAGTATTTT.

This clonotype came up many times. The V and J genes are TRBV11-2 and TRBJ2-7, with 10 bases that match TRBD2. After removal of 2 bases from V and 6 bases from J, the junction contained 16 bases not matched to a gene. The CDR3 is 18 amino acids. Germline lookup yields CDR1 SGHAT and CDR2 FQNNGV. The CDR3 DNA is TGTGCCAGCAGCTTAAAAGTCGGGCGGGCTAGCGGGAGATCCGAGCAGTACTTC. Translated: CASSLKVGRASGRSEQYF.

This clonotype was counted at least ten times. The CDR3 here is CASSVTHTDTQYF. In DNA, the CDR3 is TGCGCCAGCAGTGTCACACACACAGATACGCAGTATTTT. V usage is TRBV5-1 and J usage is TRBJ2-3; D call uncertain. The length of the CDR3 is 13 residues. Per the germline V gene, CDR1 is SGHRS and CDR2 is YFSETQ. Trimming removed 5 bases at V and 2 bases at J, with 9 bases between.

This clonotype has a count of ten or more. The chain has TRBV10-3 and TRBJ1-2; D call uncertain. V dropped 1 base and J dropped 7 bases, with 10 bases sitting between them. Germline assignment: CDR1 ENHRY and CDR2 SYGVKD. The CDR3 contains 13 residues. CDR3 in amino acids: CAISEFRASGYTF. DNA for the CDR3: TGTGCCATCAGTGAGTTCCGAGCCTCTGGCTACACCTTC.

This clonotype has at least ten counts. The gene calls are TRBV7-9 and TRBJ2-3, with D unclear. The CDR3 length is 12 residues. Germline assignment: CDR1 SEHNR and CDR2 FQNEAQ (reference sequence). V was clipped by 1 base and J by 6 bases, with 5 bases between them. CDR3 sequence reads: CASSLVEDTQYF. In DNA, the CDR3 is TGTGCCAGCAGCTTAGTGGAGGATACGCAGTATTTT. Complete variable domain (other parts from reference TRBV7-9 and TRBJ2-3): DTGVSQNPRHKITKRGQNVTFRCDPISEHNRLYWYRQTLGQGPEFLTYFQNEAQLEKSRLLSDRFSAERPKGSFSTLEIQRTEQGDSAMYLCASSLVEDTQYFGPGTRLTVL.

This clonotype was counted between two and nine times. The V call is TRBV7-3, the J call TRBJ2-2; tentative D call: TRBD1 (5 bases). The CDR3 sequence is 17 residues long. Germline assignment: CDR1 SGHTA and CDR2 FQGTGA. V lost 2 bases and J lost 1, with 14 bases in between. CDR3 nucleotide sequence: TGTGCCAGCAGCTTAGGAAGGGGAAGATGGAACACCGGGGAGCTGTTTTTT. Its translation: CASSLGRGRWNTGELFF.

This clonotype was observed at least ten times. The chain links TRBV25-1 to TRBJ1-5; the match to TRBD1 covers 11 bases. Germline V gene lookup returns CDR1 MGHDK and CDR2 SYGVNS. This CDR3 contains 17 residues. V lost 9 bases, J lost 1 base, and 11 bases stayed unmatched. The CDR3 reads CARPDRGRELSNQPQHF. The CDR3 DNA is TGTGCCAGACCGGACAGGGGGCGAGAGCTAAGCAATCAGCCCCAGCATTTT.

The sample holds a few counts of this clonotype. The chain uses TRBV7-9 and TRBJ2-1; 7 nucleotides agree with TRBD2. V was pared by 2 bases and J by 7 bases, with 11 bases of the junction left unmatched. The germline V gene encodes CDR1 SEHNR and CDR2 FQNEAQ (reference sequence). CDR3 size: 16 residues. The CDR3 DNA reads TGTGCCAGCAGCTTACTTGCGGGAGATCGGGGGAATGAGCAGTTCTTC. The encoded protein is CASSLLAGDRGNEQFF.

The CDR3 loop reads CASSEGRQFF. In DNA form, the CDR3 reads TGTGCCAGCAGTGAGGGGAGACAGTTCTTC. This rearrangement joins TRBV2 to TRBJ2-1; D perhaps matches TRBD2 (5 bases). V lost 3 bases and J 13 bases, leaving 7 bases between the germline ends. The CDR3 has 10 amino acids. Germline V gives CDR1 SNHLY, CDR2 FYNNEI.

This clonotype occurred many times. This sequence joins TRBV11-2 and TRBJ2-7; D remains unclear. V shed 2 bases and J shed 0 bases, with 14 bases lying between them. CDR3 length: 16 amino acids. Germline CDR1 is SGHAT and CDR2 is FQNNGV. The CDR3 DNA sequence: TGTGCCAGCAGCTTATTGGCAGTCCTTGGCTCCTACGAGCAGTACTTC. This translates into CASSLLAVLGSYEQYF.

The chain employs TRBV6-1 and TRBJ2-3; unclear D gene. Trimming left V 3 bases short and J 5 bases short, with 9 bases between. CDR1 is MNHNS and CDR2 is SASEGT in the germline V gene. This CDR3 has 13 residues. CDR3 protein: CASSDDIGDTQYF. CDR3 coding DNA: TGTGCCAGCAGTGATGACATCGGAGATACGCAGTATTTT.

V and J are TRBV11-3 and TRBJ2-3, with 7 bases that match TRBD2. J was trimmed by 0 bases and V by 3 bases; bases with no gene match: 3. The CDR3 sequence is 15 residues long. The germline CDR1 and CDR2 sequences are SGHNT and YENEEA. The DNA for the CDR3 is TGTGCCAGCAGCTTGCAAGCGGGGAGCACAGATACGCAGTATTTT. Encoded protein: CASSLQAGSTDTQYF.

In this sample, this clonotype turned up a few times. This rearrangement joins TRBV18 to TRBJ2-5, with 7 bases matching TRBD1. Germline values: CDR1 KGHSH, CDR2 LQKENI. The CDR3 loop spans 13 amino acids. With 8 bases clipped from V and 1 base from J, the junction kept 4 bases outside the gene matches. The CDR3 coding sequence is TGTGCCAGCACAGGGGCCCCCCAAGAGACCCAGTACTTC. It codes for CASTGAPQETQYF.